This TCR beta chain was sequenced for a study of T cell repertoires in cytomegalovirus infection. The CDR3 consists of 14 residues. With 4 bases removed from V and 7 bases from J, the gap between germline ends came to 17 bases. Per the germline V gene, CDR1 is DFQATT and CDR2 is SNEGSKA (reference sequence). TCRdb recomputed calls from the reads with MiXCR, one row per CDR3 protein. The repertoire holds a few hundred thousand distinct CDR3 sequences, with around 15% as singletons. In this sample, this clonotype turned up a few times. Sample: PBMCs. The chain recombines TRBV20-1 with TRBJ1-5, with a tentative D call TRBD1 (5 bases). This TCR derives from a human donor in good health (CMV status not recorded). Some clones in this sample may be carry-over from other donors' samples. The CDR3 DNA reads TGCAGTGCTATGGGGTCGCAGGGCGGCCAGCCCCAGCATTTT. This translates into CSAMGSQGGQPQHF.